The entry that follows covers one T cell receptor beta chain sequence. The sample is drawn from a study of T cell repertoires in aging, cancer and after chemotherapy. This CDR3 is built from 15 residues. The germline CDR1 and CDR2 sequences are MNHNY and SVGAGI (reference sequence). V dropped 6 bases and J dropped 5 bases, with 14 bases sitting between them. TCR beta rearrangements were amplified from peripheral blood genomic DNA. Multiplex touch-down PCR with TRB-A/B primers amplified rearranged V-D-J TRB sequences. TCRdb re-derived calls from the multiplex PCR reads in MiXCR, one entry per CDR3 protein. The sample carries hundreds of distinct CDR3 sequences, about 40% recorded once.

The V and J genes are TRBV6-6 and TRBJ1-6; a weak D match, TRBD1 (5 bases). The receptor was derived from a human donor with a solid tumor. The sample consisted of blood. This CDR3 is CASRGVTTNNSPLHF. CDR3 in DNA: TGTGCCAGCAGGGGGGTTACCACCAATAATTCACCCCTCCACTTT.